These 23 T cell receptor beta chains were sequenced from one sample in a study of blood T cell repertoires in COVID-19 (dated by TCRdb to 2019 to 2021). Library preparation employed the immunoSEQ multiplex PCR assay. Imported from immuneACCESS, the table was reduced by TCRdb to in-frame sequences with V and J called. These copies leave out some clones; in studies compared against another copy, an unresolved V gene accounts for under half, and the cause of the remainder is not known. The sample table contains around 300,000 clones; only one count was recorded for around 83% of them. Of the sample, roughly 3% falls within the top ten clones. The sequencing sample was made of peripheral blood. The receptors derive from a man aged 25-40 years with active or convalescent COVID-19.

CDR3 coding DNA: TGCGCCAGCAGCTTCCTGACAGCTTCGAACACTGAAGCTTTCTTT. This translates into CASSFLTASNTEAFF. This chain joins TRBV5-1 and TRBJ1-1; D is possibly TRBD1 (5 bases). V lost 2 bases and J lost 1, with 12 bases in between. Germline lookup yields CDR1 SGHRS and CDR2 YFSETQ. The CDR3 spans 15 residues.

CDR3 region: CAISERFGLAANYEQYF. The CDR3 DNA is TGTGCCATCAGTGAGAGGTTTGGGCTAGCAGCCAACTACGAGCAGTACTTC. V and J are TRBV10-3 and TRBJ2-7, with D possibly matching TRBD2 (5 bases). The V end lost 2 bases, the J end lost 3 bases, and 20 bases lay between the germline ends. Per germline, CDR1 ENHRY and CDR2 SYGVKD. This CDR3 spans 17 amino acids.

This chain uses TRBV11-3 with TRBJ1-2; no reliable D call. The CDR3 is 12 residues long. Germline lookup yields CDR1 SGHNT and CDR2 YENEEA. V was cut by 5 bases and J by 8 bases, with 12 bases left in between. The CDR3 region is CASSKEVEGYTF. The DNA for the CDR3 is TGTGCCAGCAGCAAAGAGGTGGAAGGCTACACCTTC.

As regards this clone: One junction end does not reproduce the germline sequence, and a read error may be involved. This chain links TRBV15 with TRBJ2-7; 8 bases line up with TRBD1. CDR3 size: 13 residues. Per the germline V gene, CDR1 is LNHNV and CDR2 is YYDKDF (reference sequence). The CDR3 DNA follows: TGTGCCACCAGCGAGCAGGGGGCCCTCACACAGAACTTC. Translating it yields CATSEQGALTQNF.

The CDR3 DNA reads as TGTGCCAGCAGTGTGTGGCAGGGCCAGTTCACAGATACGCAGTATTTT. This sequence encodes CASSVWQGQFTDTQYF. The V gene is TRBV6-1, the J gene TRBJ2-3; D is possibly TRBD1 (5 bases). Germline V gene lookup returns CDR1 MNHNS and CDR2 SASEGT. The CDR3 loop spans 16 amino acids. V was clipped by 4 bases and J by 2 bases, with 16 bases between them.

The chain combines TRBV24-1 with TRBJ2-5, with D possibly TRBD2 on 6 matching bases. Germline V lookup: CDR1 KGHDR, CDR2 SFDVKD. The CDR3 sequence is 15 residues long. Deletions cut 0 bases from V and 0 bases from J, with 7 bases between. CDR3 in DNA: TGTGCCACCAGTGATTTGGGAGGGGACCAAGAGACCCAGTACTTC. It codes for CATSDLGGDQETQYF.

This rearrangement joins TRBV11-3 to TRBJ2-4; D gene unclear. V was trimmed by 5 bases and J by 0 bases, leaving 17 bases between them. The CDR3 length is 17 residues. Germline assignment: CDR1 SGHNT and CDR2 YENEEA. The CDR3, as DNA: TGTGCCAGCAGCAGTGCGTTGGGCTTTTTAGCCAAAAACATTCAGTACTTC. Its protein is CASSSALGFLAKNIQYF.

The rearrangement uses TRBV6-5 and TRBJ1-1; no definite D call. Trimming took 11 bases from V and 6 from J, leaving 13 bases between them. This CDR3 is built from 11 residues. Looked up from germline, CDR1 is MNHEY and CDR2 is SVGAGI. The CDR3 sequence is CAPCPCAEAFF. The CDR3 DNA is TGTGCCCCCTGTCCGTGCGCTGAAGCTTTCTTT.

With respect to this clone: This same CDR3 is encoded by further DNA sequences in the sample. This chain uses TRBV6-5 with TRBJ2-7, with TRBD2 identical over 7 bases. Germline V gives CDR1 MNHEY, CDR2 SVGAGI. The length of the CDR3 is 12 residues. J gave up 3 bases and V 5 bases, and 1 base lay outside the gene matches. The CDR3 DNA reads as TGTGCCAGCAGTCCGGGGGGCTACGAGCAGTACTTC. Its translation: CASSPGGYEQYF.

V is TRBV28 and J is TRBJ2-3; 8 bases are a match to TRBD2. Trimming cost V 4 bases and J 3 bases; bases outside gene matches: 6. The CDR3 sequence is 15 residues long. Germline CDR1 reads MDHEN; CDR2 reads SYDVKM. The CDR3 protein is CASSSSGGWTDTQYF. The DNA for the CDR3 is TGTGCCAGCAGTTCGTCGGGAGGGTGGACAGATACGCAGTATTTT.

V usage is TRBV7-9 and J usage is TRBJ1-1; D may be TRBD1 (5 bases). CDR3 length: 14 amino acids. Per the germline V gene, CDR1 is SEHNR and CDR2 is FQNEAQ (reference sequence). V gave up 1 base and J gave up 5 bases, with 11 bases separating them. The CDR3 here is CASSLGGGSTEAFF. CDR3 sequence (DNA): TGTGCCAGCAGCTTAGGGGGCGGCTCGACTGAAGCTTTCTTT.

The rearrangement uses TRBV29-1 and TRBJ1-4, with 7 nucleotides matching TRBD1. The CDR3 extends over 12 amino acids. With V trimmed by 7 bases and J by 2 bases, 1 base remained unmatched. CDR1 is SQVTM, CDR2 ANQGSEA, per germline. The CDR3 DNA sequence: TGCAGCGCGGGACAGACTAATGAAAAACTGTTTTTT. Translation gives CSAGQTNEKLFF.

J is TRBJ2-6 and V is TRBV7-2; 10 nucleotides line up with TRBD2. The CDR3 totals 18 residues. With V trimmed by 0 bases and J by 0 bases, 2 bases remained unmatched. Germline assignment: CDR1 SGHTA and CDR2 FQGNSA. CDR3 nucleotide sequence: TGTGCCAGCAGCTTAGCTCTAGCGGGGGTCTCTGGGGCCAACGTCCTGACTTTC. Translation gives CASSLALAGVSGANVLTF.

The V gene is TRBV15, the J gene TRBJ2-4, with TRBD2 as a possible D gene (6 bases). The ends were cut back, 5 bases at V and 8 bases at J, with 22 bases in the middle. From germline, CDR1 is LNHNV and CDR2 YYDKDF (reference sequence). CDR3 size: 16 residues. CDR3 DNA sequence: TGTGCCACCAGCCCCACGGGGGACCTCGTCGCATACATTCAGTACTTC. Translated, it gives CATSPTGDLVAYIQYF. Combining the CDR3 with reference TRBV15 and TRBJ2-4 gives the whole variable domain DAMVIQNPRYQVTQFGKPVTLSCSQTLNHNVMYWYQQKSSQAPKLLFHYYDKDFNNEADTPDNFQSRRPNTSFCFLDIRSPGLGDTAMYLCATSPTGDLVAYIQYFGAGTRLSVL.

On this clone itself: At one boundary the junction diverges from the germline segment, which might be a read error. The genes are TRBV6-1 and TRBJ1-2; the match to TRBD1 covers 8 bases. Germline lookup yields CDR1 MNHNS and CDR2 SASEGT. The CDR3 spans 15 residues. CDR3 coding DNA: TGTGCCAGCAGAGAAGGACAGGGAAACAACTATGGCTACACCTTC. Its translation: CASREGQGNNYGYTF.

The CDR3 nucleotides are TGCAGCACCGCTAGCGGGAGAGGGTCCGGGGAGCTGTTTTTT. Amino acids: CSTASGRGSGELFF. This chain links TRBV29-1 with TRBJ2-2; 10 bases agree with TRBD2. V shed 8 bases, J shed 6 bases, and the junction held 9 bases outside the gene matches. The CDR3 is 14 residues long. Germline values: CDR1 SQVTM, CDR2 ANQGSEA.

The chain combines TRBV28 with TRBJ2-2; tentative D call: TRBD2 (5 bases). The germline V and J ends were trimmed by 3 bases and 6 bases, with 11 bases remaining between them. CDR3 length: 14 residues. Germline-derived CDR1 and CDR2 are MDHEN and SYDVKM. CDR3 region: CASSLGVEAGELFF. The CDR3 DNA follows: TGTGCCAGCAGTTTGGGAGTTGAAGCCGGGGAGCTGTTTTTT.

The chain couples TRBV27 to TRBJ1-5, with D perhaps matching TRBD1 (6 bases). Germline assignment: CDR1 MNHEY and CDR2 SMNVEV (reference sequence). V was pared by 1 base and J by 6 bases, with 16 bases between. The CDR3 is 16 residues long. The CDR3 protein is CASSLYGDNYGQPQHF. In DNA form, the CDR3 reads TGTGCCAGCAGTTTATATGGGGACAACTACGGTCAGCCCCAGCATTTT.

V usage is TRBV7-9 and J usage is TRBJ1-3; 8 nucleotides match TRBD1. The germline V gene encodes CDR1 SEHNR and CDR2 FQNEAQ (reference sequence). This CDR3 contains 16 residues. Trimming at V came to 4 bases and at J to 3 bases, leaving 8 bases not matched to a gene. The CDR3 DNA follows: TGTGCCAGCAGCTATGGACAGGGTGATTTTGGAAACACCATATATTTT. As protein: CASSYGQGDFGNTIYF.

The V call is TRBV6-5, the J call TRBJ2-7; 8 positions agree with TRBD2. The length of the CDR3 is 14 residues. The V segment lost 2 bases and the J segment 6 bases; nucleotides outside the gene matches: 6. CDR1 MNHEY and CDR2 SVGAGI come from the germline V gene. The CDR3 region is CASSYREGLLEQYF. As DNA, the CDR3 is TGTGCCAGCAGTTACCGGGAGGGCCTTCTCGAGCAGTACTTC.

J is TRBJ2-2 and V is TRBV10-2; 10 nucleotides agree with TRBD2. V shed 8 bases, J shed 2 bases, and the junction held 11 bases outside the gene matches. The CDR3 runs to 17 residues. Germline V gene data show CDR1 as WSHSY and CDR2 as SAAADI. The DNA for the CDR3 is TGCGCCAGCCTGGGGGGAGCTAGCGGGAGCAACACCGGGGAGCTGTTTTTT. It is translated as CASLGGASGSNTGELFF.

V gene TRBV19 combines with J gene TRBJ1-3, with a weak D call TRBD1 (5 bases). CDR3 size: 15 residues. Trimming stripped 7 bases from V and 2 bases from J, with 15 bases between. In germline, CDR1 is LNHDA, CDR2 SQIVND (reference sequence). The CDR3 DNA is TGTGCCAGTATGAGCCAAGGGGCTCCTGGAAACACCATATATTTT. Translation gives CASMSQGAPGNTIYF.

The rearrangement uses TRBV30 and TRBJ1-2; tentatively, D is TRBD1 (5 bases). Germline V gene sequence: CDR1 GTSNPN, CDR2 SVGIG (reference sequence). CDR3 length equals 13 residues. The germline V and J ends were trimmed by 0 bases and 4 bases, with 9 bases remaining between them. The CDR3: CAWSVRQGYGYTF. CDR3 bases: TGTGCCTGGAGTGTAAGGCAGGGCTATGGCTACACCTTC.